Each of the 12 T cell receptor beta chains below was sequenced from the same sample in a study of shared clonotypes between healthy human individuals. Using immunoSEQ multiplex PCR, the repertoire was profiled, and TCRdb retains in-frame clones only, with some absent. The table records more than 2,000,000 clones, 85% to 95% of them present only once. The material sequenced was naive CD4+ T cells from PBMCs. Subset described: CD45RA+ positively selected. These receptors originate from a man between 18 and 35 years old in good health. Some clones in this sample may be carry-over from other donors' samples.

The J gene is TRBJ2-7, the V gene TRBV6-1, with 8 bases lining up with TRBD1. The V gene end was trimmed by 4 bases and the J gene end by 3 bases; junction bases not matched to a gene: 8. Germline CDR1 and CDR2: MNHNS and SASEGT. The CDR3 spans 15 residues. CDR3 in amino acids: CASSGNRGVFYEQYF. CDR3 sequence (DNA): TGTGCCAGCAGTGGAAACAGGGGGGTTTTCTACGAGCAGTACTTC.

The chain links TRBV2 to TRBJ2-2; the match to TRBD2 covers 7 bases. The CDR3 covers 15 residues. With 10 bases clipped from V and 2 bases from J, the junction kept 10 bases outside the gene matches. The germline V gene encodes CDR1 SNHLY and CDR2 FYNNEI. CDR3 bases: TGTGCCACCAAATCCTCTAGCGGTAACACCGGGGAGCTGTTTTTT. It specifies CATKSSSGNTGELFF.

The rearrangement links TRBV5-5 to TRBJ1-1; unclear D gene. Germline CDR1 and CDR2: SGHKS and YYEKEE (reference sequence). The CDR3 covers 15 residues. The V end was cut by 4 bases, the J end by 0 bases, with 13 bases between. CDR3 amino acids: CASSPPRLMNTEAFF. The CDR3 nucleotides are TGTGCCAGCAGCCCCCCGAGGCTAATGAACACTGAAGCTTTCTTT.

CDR3 sequence: CASSRRGGRETQYF. The CDR3 bases are TGTGCCAGCAGCCGCAGGGGGGGTCGGGAGACCCAGTACTTC. The chain carries TRBV5-4 and TRBJ2-5, with D tentatively TRBD1 or TRBD2 (7 bases each). CDR1 and CDR2 from the germline V gene are SGHNT and YYREEE (reference sequence). Trimming took 4 bases from V and 5 from J, leaving 15 bases between them. This CDR3 is built from 14 residues.

In regard to this clone: Within the sample, other DNA sequences also encode this same CDR3. The chain carries TRBV5-1 and TRBJ2-3; possibly TRBD1 for D (6 bases). The CDR3 sequence is 14 residues long. V was trimmed by 2 bases and J by 3 bases, leaving 10 bases between them. The germline V gene has CDR1 SGHRS and CDR2 YFSETQ. CDR3 sequence reads: CASSLQGITDTQYF. CDR3 coding DNA: TGCGCCAGCAGCTTACAGGGAATTACAGATACGCAGTATTTT.

The chain joins TRBV11-2 to TRBJ1-4; perhaps TRBD1 as D (5 bases). Germline CDR1 reads SGHAT; CDR2 reads FQNNGV. Trimming pared 5 bases from V and 11 bases from J, leaving 15 bases between. This CDR3 spans 13 amino acids. The CDR3, as DNA: TGTGCCAGCAGCGTCGGGACCGACCTTAAACTGTTTTTT. Its translation: CASSVGTDLKLFF.

The chain carries TRBV4-1 and TRBJ2-3, with D unresolved. V was trimmed by 4 bases and J by 0 bases, leaving 14 bases between them. Germline V gene data show CDR1 as MGHRA and CDR2 as YSYEKL. The length of the CDR3 is 16 residues. The CDR3 DNA reads as TGCGCCAGCAGCCCGACGGGTACAGCTAGCACAGATACGCAGTATTTT. It codes for CASSPTGTASTDTQYF.

The CDR3 sequence: CAWSVRRASGYTF. In DNA, the CDR3 is TGTGCCTGGAGTGTACGAAGGGCCAGTGGCTACACCTTC. The chain combines TRBV30 with TRBJ1-2; D is uncertain. The ends were cut back, 0 bases at V and 7 bases at J, with 12 bases in the middle. Germline V CDR1 and CDR2: GTSNPN, SVGIG (reference sequence). This CDR3 contains 13 residues.

The rearrangement joins TRBV5-4 to TRBJ1-2; 9 bases fit TRBD1. Unmatched junction bases numbered 13, after V lost 3 bases and J lost 7 bases. Germline CDR1 reads SGHNT; CDR2 reads YYREEE (reference sequence). The CDR3 runs to 16 residues. The DNA of the CDR3 is TGTGCCAGCAGCTCCCAGGGACAGGGAGGACTGGGTGGCTACACCTTC. It is translated as CASSSQGQGGLGGYTF. The full variable domain, with the rest looked up from reference TRBV5-4 and TRBJ1-2, is ETGVTQSPTHLIKTRGQQVTLRCSSQSGHNTVSWYQQALGQGPQFIFQYYREEENGRGNFPPRFSGLQFPNYSSELNVNALELDDSALYLCASSSQGQGGLGGYTFGSGTRLTVV.

The rearrangement uses TRBV6-1 and TRBJ1-1, with D perhaps TRBD1 (5 bases). The V end lost 6 bases, the J end lost 1 base, and 12 bases lay between the germline ends. This CDR3 spans 14 amino acids. Germline-derived CDR1 and CDR2 are MNHNS and SASEGT. The CDR3: CASRPAGGNTEAFF. The CDR3, as DNA: TGTGCCAGCAGACCCGCCGGGGGGAACACTGAAGCTTTCTTT.

Comment on this clone: Other DNA sequences in the same sample also yield this CDR3. The rearrangement uses TRBV7-2 and TRBJ2-7, with D possibly matching TRBD2 (5 bases). The CDR3 is 16 residues long. V was shortened by 1 base and J by 0 bases, with 13 bases between the two germline ends. Germline CDR1 is SGHTA and CDR2 is FQGNSA. In DNA, the CDR3 is TGTGCCAGCAGCTTAGGCGCGGGCAGGAGCTCCTACGAGCAGTACTTC. Translated, it gives CASSLGAGRSSYEQYF.

The rearrangement links TRBV6-1 to TRBJ2-1; maybe TRBD2 (6 bases). Germline-derived CDR1 and CDR2 are MNHNS and SASEGT. Between the trimmed V and J ends, which lost 0 bases and 3 bases, there was a span of 9 bases. CDR3 length equals 15 residues. CDR3: CASSEAGGNYNEQFF. CDR3 bases: TGTGCCAGCAGTGAAGCTGGCGGGAACTACAATGAGCAGTTCTTC.